The text below deals with one T cell receptor (beta chain). Its antigen is not known. V dropped 6 bases and J dropped 4 bases, with 7 bases sitting between them. The CDR3 sequence is 11 residues long. Germline-derived CDR1 and CDR2 are ENHRY and SYGVKD. The data derive from a study of shared clonotypes between healthy human individuals. Genomic DNA belonging to each subset was distributed in equal measure over several immunoSEQ plates. Here immunoSEQ multiplex PCR was the method, and the copy in TCRdb shows in-frame clones only, minus some. The sample has 170,000 or so clones, approximately 61% seen once. Participating donors were healthy, HIV-negative adults free of recent acute infections or vaccinations. Study-wide results and limits: Sampling was confined to blood; repertoires within tissues likely differ. With several donors compared, 5% to 5.5% of naive CD4 clonotypes were shared.

This sequence joins TRBV10-3 and TRBJ2-7, with unresolved D. This TCR was recovered from a man between 25 and 39 years old in good health. The specimen sequenced was memory CD4+ T cells sorted from blood. Documented subset: CD45RA-negative fraction. The CDR3 sequence is CAIRQEYEQYF. The CDR3 DNA follows: TGTGCCATCAGGCAAGAGTACGAGCAGTACTTC.